The 4 T cell receptor beta chains below all came from one sample that was sequenced in a study of CD8 T cells in ankylosing spondylitis. One entry per CDR3 protein, called by TCRdb with MiXCR from the 5' RACE reads. This sample has approximately 500,000 distinct CDR3 sequences, with approximately 12% found just once. These receptors' antigens are unknown. General study findings and limits: Ankylosing spondylitis blood appeared to carry a characteristic TCR beta motif of roughly 8 highly homologous variants.

The specimen sequenced was blood, either unsorted or a sorted T cell fraction (not recorded which). These receptors originate from a male donor with ankylosing spondylitis.

The rearrangement uses TRBV5-1 and TRBJ2-1, with 7 bases that match TRBD2. Germline CDR1 SGHRS, CDR2 YFSETQ. With 5 bases clipped from V and 3 bases from J, the junction kept 14 bases outside the gene matches. The CDR3 loop spans 17 amino acids. CDR3 in amino acids: CASRDALSGEGYNEQFF. CDR3 nucleotide sequence: TGCGCCAGCAGGGACGCTCTTTCGGGGGAGGGCTACAATGAGCAGTTCTTC.

The chain is built from TRBV7-2 and TRBJ1-5; D is possibly TRBD1 (6 bases). Germline CDR1 and CDR2: SGHTA and FQGNSA. The CDR3 consists of 15 residues. Trimming pared 4 bases from V and 5 bases from J, leaving 15 bases between. The CDR3 region is CASSSQDGGYQPQHF. The CDR3 bases are TGTGCCAGCAGCTCCCAAGACGGGGGCTATCAGCCCCAGCATTTT.

The chain links TRBV2 to TRBJ1-1, with 12 bases matching TRBD1. Germline V lookup: CDR1 SNHLY, CDR2 FYNNEI. Germline trimming cut 4 bases from V and 4 bases from J; bases unmatched to any gene: 4. CDR3 length: 15 amino acids. CDR3 protein: CASSGDRGPVTEAFF. CDR3 coding DNA: TGTGCCAGCAGTGGGGACAGGGGGCCGGTCACTGAAGCTTTCTTT.

The chain carries TRBV20-1 and TRBJ1-2; D not certain. This CDR3 has 13 amino acids. Germline loops: CDR1 DFQATT, CDR2 SNEGSKA (reference sequence). Trimming left V 0 bases short and J 7 bases short, with 12 bases between. The CDR3 DNA is TGCAGTGCTAGAGATAAGGGTTCGTCTGGCTACACCTTC. Its protein product is CSARDKGSSGYTF.